The rows below give T cell receptor beta chains drawn from one sample of a study of human T cells and chemical hapten exposure. From the RACE reads, TCRdb called clonotypes with MiXCR, one entry per CDR3 protein. The sample lists 65,000 to 95,000 distinct CDR3 sequences, 8.5% to 9.5% occurring once. Material: whole blood. The receptors originated from a female donor in good health. Some clones in this sample may be carry-over from other donors' samples. CDR3s include the opening cysteine and the closing phenylalanine or tryptophan. A D gene is named only where the DNA matches it firmly. Clone size is not always given. Where it is, it says once, few, many or a class for expanded clones.

V gene	clone size	D gene	J gene	CDR3 DNA	CDR3 protein
TRBV7-6	-	TRBD2	TRBJ2-2	TGTGCCAGCAGCACATTTCTTGGGGGGGAGGACACCGGGGAGCTGTTTTTT	CASSTFLGGEDTGELFF
TRBV5-4	many	-	TRBJ2-3	TGTGCCAGCAGCTTGCGTTTCGGGGGTGATACAGATACGCAGTATTTT	CASSLRFGGDTDTQYF
TRBV28	-	-	TRBJ2-1	TGTGCCTCTGCGGCGGGGGCCTCCTACAATGAGCAGTTCTTC	CASAAGASYNEQFF
TRBV28	many	-	TRBJ1-2	TGTGCCAGCAGTTTATCACCCCAGGGGCGCCCAGGAGGCTACACCTTC	CASSLSPQGRPGGYTF
TRBV12-3/TRBV12-4	few	-	TRBJ1-2	TGTGCCAGCTTCGGGGCTAGGGAGACCCACTATGGCTACACCTTC	CASFGARETHYGYTF
TRBV6-2/TRBV6-3	few	-	TRBJ2-5	TGTGCCAGCAGTTCCTACTTAACGGGGGCGGCCCAGTACTTC	CASSSYLTGAAQYF
TRBV5-6	many	TRBD1	TRBJ1-2	TGTGCCAGCAGCCCCCCGGGACAGCTCTTTTTTAACTATGGCTACACCTTC	CASSPPGQLFFNYGYTF
TRBV7-9	few	-	TRBJ1-5	TGTGCCAGCAGCTTAACCCCCGATCAGCCCCAGCATTTT	CASSLTPDQPQHF
TRBV5-1	many	TRBD1	TRBJ2-3	TGCGCCAGCAGCTTGGCGCCAGGGGGCTCCTTGACGCAGTATTTT	CASSLAPGGSLTQYF
TRBV7-2	few	TRBD1	TRBJ1-4	TGTGCCAGCAGCCCGCTTAGGGGGCCAGCTAATGAAAAACTGTTTTTT	CASSPLRGPANEKLFF
TRBV18	few	TRBD1	TRBJ1-1	TGTGCCAGCTCACCACCGGGCAGGGGGGGGAACACTGAAGCTTTCTTT	CASSPPGRGGNTEAFF
TRBV6-1	few	-	TRBJ2-2	TGTGCCAGCAGTGAACGAGGAAACTCTAACACCGGGGAGCTGTTTTTT	CASSERGNSNTGELFF
TRBV12-3/TRBV12-4	many	-	TRBJ2-3	TGTGCCAGCAGTCAGGATGTCGGGGGCACAGATACGCAGTATTTT	CASSQDVGGTDTQYF
TRBV29-1	many	TRBD2	TRBJ2-5	TGCAGCGTTGAAATTAGCGGGGGTGAGACCCAGTACTTC	CSVEISGGETQYF
TRBV27	many	TRBD2	TRBJ2-3	TGTGCCAGCAGAGGACTAGCCCTAACAGATACGCAGTATTTT	CASRGLALTDTQYF
TRBV29-1	many	TRBD2	TRBJ2-5	TGCAGCGTTGAAGGACCTCTAGCGGGGGAACTAGAGACCCAGTACTTC	CSVEGPLAGELETQYF
TRBV18	few	-	TRBJ2-3	TGTGCCAGCTCACCACGGACTGCTCTCACAGATACGCAGTATTTT	CASSPRTALTDTQYF
TRBV7-2	few	TRBD1	TRBJ2-1	TGTGCCAGCAGCCACCCATCGGGGAGCGGACAGGGAAGCTCCTACAATGAGCAGTTCTTC	CASSHPSGSGQGSSYNEQFF
TRBV2	-	-	TRBJ1-1	TGTGCCAGCATCCCTGCAGAAGGGGACACTGAAGCTTTCTTT	CASIPAEGDTEAFF
TRBV28	many	TRBD1	TRBJ2-7	TGTGCCAGCAGTCCTACAAGAGGGACAGAACCTTACGAGCAGTACTTC	CASSPTRGTEPYEQYF
TRBV7-9	-	-	TRBJ1-1	TGTGCCAGCAGCTTCGTGGAGGACACTGAAGCTTTCTTT	CASSFVEDTEAFF
TRBV12-3/TRBV12-4	-	-	TRBJ2-3	TGTGCCAGCAGTTTGGCGGGGTCGCCTACAGATACGCAGTATTTT	CASSLAGSPTDTQYF
TRBV9	many	TRBD1	TRBJ2-7	TGTGCCAGCAGCACGGCCGGGACAGGCCAGAGCGAGCAGTACTTC	CASSTAGTGQSEQYF
TRBV7-2	many	-	TRBJ2-6	TGTGCCAGCAGCTTAGAAGGGTCCTCTGGGGCCAACGTCCTGACTTTC	CASSLEGSSGANVLTF
TRBV20-1	many	-	TRBJ1-5	TGCAGTGTAAGCCAGGGCTTAGCGTCGGGGAATCAGCCCCAGCATTTT	CSVSQGLASGNQPQHF